These T cell receptor beta chains were read from a single sample in a study of identical twins' blood T cells. TCRdb independently ran MiXCR on the 5' RACE reads; one entry per CDR3 protein. Of fewer than 450,000 distinct CDR3 sequences listed, roughly 30% are singletons. The sequenced sample consisted of PBMCs. The receptors originated from a woman aged 18 to 55 in good health. CDR3s leave out the opening cysteine and the closing phenylalanine or tryptophan.

j_call cdr3_length v_call cdr3_aa
TRBJ1-6 13 TRBV19 ASSTDRKINSPLH
TRBJ2-1 13 TRBV19 ASSFRRSSYNEQF
TRBJ2-7 11 TRBV6-2/TRBV6-3 ASSYPLGSEQY
TRBJ2-2 12 TRBV10-2 ASTGREGPGELF
TRBJ2-2 10 TRBV6-5 ASRLGAGELF
TRBJ2-7 13 TRBV6-5 ASSRGTSGTYEQY
TRBJ2-1 16 TRBV20-1 SARVVGWGLATYNEQF
TRBJ2-7 12 TRBV3-1 ASSQSWETYEQY
TRBJ2-1 13 TRBV6-5 ASTPLRVLYNEQF
TRBJ2-3 13 TRBV10-3 AISGTPLGGDTQY
TRBJ2-7 11 TRBV20-1 SARGQISYEQY
TRBJ2-7 11 TRBV5-6 ASGLRTSYEQY
TRBJ1-5 13 TRBV2 ASRATGNSNQPQH
TRBJ1-4 12 TRBV5-1 ASSGGQVNEKLF
TRBJ2-2 13 TRBV11-2 ASSLRETVTGELF
TRBJ1-5 13 TRBV10-3 AISELRGGNQPQH
TRBJ2-2 15 TRBV5-6 ASSLTGTGNFPGELF
TRBJ1-4 11 TRBV6-1 ASRQTINEKLF
TRBJ2-7 12 TRBV29-1 SVVTGGHWYEQY
TRBJ1-1 9 TRBV20-1 SASGGTEDF
TRBJ2-6 12 TRBV3-1 ASSLGSGANVLT
TRBJ2-1 11 TRBV20-1 SARGDSGGEQF
TRBJ1-1 11 TRBV11-2 ASSPRGRSEAF
TRBJ1-2 13 TRBV7-9 ASTFSGKEDYGYT
TRBJ2-1 14 TRBV6-2/TRBV6-3 ASSTTQKSSYNEQF
TRBJ1-1 13 TRBV6-5 ASSRFGVQGTEAF
TRBJ2-5 14 TRBV19 ASSNPGQGAQETQY
TRBJ1-5 13 TRBV7-2 ASSLDSISVQPQH
TRBJ2-1 16 TRBV7-6 ASSLRTTSASSYNEQF
TRBJ1-1 15 TRBV20-1 SARDFKGGVTNTEAF
TRBJ1-1 11 TRBV30 AWSVRGYTEAF
TRBJ1-5 13 TRBV19 ASSIVEGLNQPRH
TRBJ2-1 13 TRBV4-1 ASSQGGGSYNEQF
TRBJ2-7 12 TRBV6-6 ASTPAGVPYEQY
TRBJ1-2 12 TRBV29-1 SVESPISGYGYT
TRBJ2-3 13 TRBV9 ASSTRGPRTDTQY
TRBJ2-1 14 TRBV3-1 ASSQPGLHSYNEQF
TRBJ2-4 11 TRBV11-2 ASSSGGLDIQY
TRBJ2-7 15 TRBV14 ASSPFFGTGPRWEQY